The 7 T cell receptor beta chains given below trace back to one sample, sequenced in a study of blood T cell repertoires in COVID-19. The repertoire was sequenced with immunoSEQ multiplex PCR; TCRdb's copy has only in-frame clones and lacks some. The sample has about 280,000 clones; 85% are singletons. The sequencing input was PBMCs or T cells enriched from blood (not recorded which). The receptors were gathered from a woman between 50 and 59 years old who had recovered from COVID-19.

This clone has only one observation. V is TRBV24-1 and J is TRBJ2-7; 7 nucleotides line up with TRBD1. CDR1 and CDR2 from the germline V gene are KGHDR and SFDVKD. J lost 0 bases, V lost 3 bases, and 7 bases had no gene match. The CDR3 has 16 amino acids. In DNA, the CDR3 is TGTGCCACCAGTGATGCCGACAGGGTGAGCTCCTACGAGCAGTACTTC. The encoded protein is CATSDADRVSSYEQYF.

The V gene is TRBV7-8, the J gene TRBJ2-7, with a weak D call TRBD1 (5 bases). This CDR3 is 16 amino acids long. The germline V gene has CDR1 SGHVS and CDR2 FQNEAQ. The V gene lost 4 bases and the J gene lost 1 base, with 17 bases spanning the gap. CDR3 sequence: CASSSLPGRASYEQYF. The CDR3 region has the DNA TGTGCCAGCAGCTCCCTCCCCGGCAGGGCATCCTACGAGCAGTACTTC.

The rearrangement uses TRBV5-1 and TRBJ1-4, with D perhaps matching TRBD1 (5 bases). Trimming pared 1 base from V and 7 bases from J, leaving 11 bases between. The CDR3 runs 14 residues. Germline V gene lookup returns CDR1 SGHRS and CDR2 YFSETQ. The CDR3: CASSLFRGSEKLFF. CDR3 DNA sequence: TGCGCCAGCAGCTTGTTCCGGGGGAGTGAAAAACTGTTTTTT.

J is TRBJ2-2 and V is TRBV7-3; 7 bases line up with TRBD1. Germline V gene sequence: CDR1 SGHTA, CDR2 FQGTGA. Trimming took 7 bases from V and 4 from J; bases not matched to a gene: 6. The CDR3 is 14 residues long. The CDR3 reads CASKPTGTTGELFF. The CDR3 bases are TGTGCCAGCAAACCGACAGGGACCACCGGGGAGCTGTTTTTT.

The V call is TRBV9, the J call TRBJ2-7; 8 bases align to TRBD2. Germline trimming cut 2 bases from V and 4 bases from J; bases unmatched to any gene: 8. CDR3 length equals 15 residues. Germline V gives CDR1 SGDLS, CDR2 YYNGEE. Here the CDR3 reads CASSVGFSGEYEQYF. The CDR3 region has the DNA TGTGCCAGCAGCGTTGGTTTTAGCGGGGAGTACGAGCAGTACTTC. Filled out from reference TRBV9 and TRBJ2-7, the complete variable domain reads DSGVTQTPKHLITATGQRVTLRCSPRSGDLSVYWYQQSLDQGLQFLIQYYNGEERAKGNILERFSAQQFPDLHSELNLSSLELGDSALYFCASSVGFSGEYEQYFGPGTRLTVT.

The chain is built from TRBV12-3 or TRBV12-4 and TRBJ1-1, with a possible D match to TRBD1 (6 bases). Trimming took off 8 bases at V and 6 bases at J, with 10 bases between the two ends. CDR3 length equals 11 residues. The CDR3 reads CASQGGAEAFF. The DNA for the CDR3 is TGTGCCAGCCAAGGGGGTGCTGAAGCTTTCTTT.

This sequence joins TRBV5-4 and TRBJ1-5; TRBD1 matches 7 bases. With V trimmed by 4 bases and J by 3 bases, 13 bases remained unmatched. Per germline, CDR1 SGHNT and CDR2 YYREEE (reference sequence). This CDR3 is 17 amino acids long. CDR3 DNA: TGTGCCAGCAGCCCCCCAACGGGACAGTCCAACAATCAGCCCCAGCATTTT. Its translation: CASSPPTGQSNNQPQHF.